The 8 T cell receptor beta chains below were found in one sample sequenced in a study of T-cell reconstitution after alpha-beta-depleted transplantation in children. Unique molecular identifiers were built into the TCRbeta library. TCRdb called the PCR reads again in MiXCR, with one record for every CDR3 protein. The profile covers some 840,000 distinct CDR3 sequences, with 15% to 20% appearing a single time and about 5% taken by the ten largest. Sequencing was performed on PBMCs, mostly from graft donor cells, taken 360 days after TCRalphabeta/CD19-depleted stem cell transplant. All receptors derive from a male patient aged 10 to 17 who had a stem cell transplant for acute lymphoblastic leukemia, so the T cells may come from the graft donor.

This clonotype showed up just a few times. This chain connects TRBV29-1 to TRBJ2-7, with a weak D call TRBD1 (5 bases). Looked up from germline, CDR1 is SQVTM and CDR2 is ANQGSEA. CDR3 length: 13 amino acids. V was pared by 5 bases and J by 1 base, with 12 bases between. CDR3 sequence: CSVFPRDSYEQYF. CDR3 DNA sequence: TGCAGCGTTTTCCCCAGGGATTCCTACGAGCAGTACTTC.

CDR3 sequence: CATKGAGTDTQYF. The CDR3 region has the DNA TGTGCCACCAAAGGGGCAGGGACAGATACGCAGTATTTT. The V call is TRBV24-1, the J call TRBJ2-3; TRBD1 is a possible D gene (5 bases). There are 13 residues in the CDR3. The V gene's germline CDR1 is KGHDR and CDR2 SFDVKD. V was shortened by 8 bases and J by 3 bases, with 11 bases between the two germline ends.

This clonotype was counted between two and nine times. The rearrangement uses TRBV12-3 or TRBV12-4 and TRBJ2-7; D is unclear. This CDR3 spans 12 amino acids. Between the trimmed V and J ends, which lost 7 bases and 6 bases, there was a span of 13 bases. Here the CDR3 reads CASNLLAGEQYF. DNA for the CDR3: TGTGCCAGCAATCTTCTTGCTGGCGAGCAGTACTTC.

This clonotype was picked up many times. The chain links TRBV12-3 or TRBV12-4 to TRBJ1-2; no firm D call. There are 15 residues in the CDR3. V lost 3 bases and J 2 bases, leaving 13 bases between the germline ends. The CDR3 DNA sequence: TGTGCCAGCAGTTTCAACATAGGCGGAAACTATGGCTACACCTTC. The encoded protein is CASSFNIGGNYGYTF.

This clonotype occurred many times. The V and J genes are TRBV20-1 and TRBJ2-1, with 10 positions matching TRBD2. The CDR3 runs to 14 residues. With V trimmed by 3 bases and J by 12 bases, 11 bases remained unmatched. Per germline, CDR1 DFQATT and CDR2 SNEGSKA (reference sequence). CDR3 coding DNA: TGCAGTGCTAGTTCGCTAGCGGGAGTTCTGGGGCAGTTCTTC. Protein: CSASSLAGVLGQFF.

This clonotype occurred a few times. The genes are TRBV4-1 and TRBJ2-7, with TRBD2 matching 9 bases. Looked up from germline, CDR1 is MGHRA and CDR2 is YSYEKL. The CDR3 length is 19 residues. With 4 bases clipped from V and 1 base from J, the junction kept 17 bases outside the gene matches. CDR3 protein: CASSLLWVSGGRASYEQYF. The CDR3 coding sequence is TGCGCCAGCAGCCTGCTGTGGGTAAGCGGCGGGAGGGCGTCCTACGAGCAGTACTTC.

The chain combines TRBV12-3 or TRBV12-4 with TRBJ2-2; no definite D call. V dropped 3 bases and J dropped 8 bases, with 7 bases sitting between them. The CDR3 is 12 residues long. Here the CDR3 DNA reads TGTGCCAGCAGTTTCCCCTTGGGGGAGCTGTTTTTT. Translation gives CASSFPLGELFF.

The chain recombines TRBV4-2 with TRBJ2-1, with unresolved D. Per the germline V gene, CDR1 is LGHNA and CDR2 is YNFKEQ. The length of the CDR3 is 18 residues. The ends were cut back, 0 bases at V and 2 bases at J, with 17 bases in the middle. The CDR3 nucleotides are TGTGCCAGCAGCCAAGAGGCGGACGGCGTTTCCACCTACAATGAGCAGTTCTTC. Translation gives CASSQEADGVSTYNEQFF.